This T cell receptor (beta chain) derives from a study of blood T cell repertoires in COVID-19. Looking at the study overall: Sites in the United States, Italy and Spain provided acute and convalescent COVID-19 samples. In each case, the material was cDNA or gDNA derived from T cells, B-cell-depleted T cells, or PBMCs.

Authors' processing steps: Nucleated cell counts were estimated from reference gene primer amplification. Clones were read by immunoSEQ multiplex PCR, and TCRdb kept only the in-frame ones, dropping some. The D gene and trimming were derived from the DNA, and the V and J assignments and clone size from that table. This sample has over 250,000 clones; more than 75% occur once, and the top ten carry approximately 1.6%. Per germline, CDR1 ENHRY and CDR2 SYGVKD. The V gene lost 11 bases and the J gene lost 3 bases, with 14 bases spanning the gap. This CDR3 is built from 13 residues. The chain links TRBV10-3 to TRBJ1-5; tentative D call: TRBD1 (5 bases). The sample was peripheral blood. The source of this sequence is a woman in her forties who had recovered from COVID-19. The CDR3 sequence: CASRQLFNQPQHF. The CDR3 DNA reads TGTGCCTCGAGACAGTTATTCAATCAGCCCCAGCATTTT.